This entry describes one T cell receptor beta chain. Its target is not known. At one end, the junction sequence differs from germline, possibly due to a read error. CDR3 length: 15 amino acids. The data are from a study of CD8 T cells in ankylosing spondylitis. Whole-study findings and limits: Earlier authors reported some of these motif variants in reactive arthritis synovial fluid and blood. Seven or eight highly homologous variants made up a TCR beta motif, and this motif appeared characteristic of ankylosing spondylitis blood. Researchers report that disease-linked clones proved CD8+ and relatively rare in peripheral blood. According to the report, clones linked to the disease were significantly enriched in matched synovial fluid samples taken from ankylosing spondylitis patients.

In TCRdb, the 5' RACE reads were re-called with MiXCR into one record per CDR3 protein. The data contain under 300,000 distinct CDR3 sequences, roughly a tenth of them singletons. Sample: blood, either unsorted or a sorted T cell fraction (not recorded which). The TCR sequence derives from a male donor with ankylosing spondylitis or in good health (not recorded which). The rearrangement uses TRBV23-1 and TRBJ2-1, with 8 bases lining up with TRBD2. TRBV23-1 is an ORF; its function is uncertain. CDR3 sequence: CASSQTSGTYNEQFF. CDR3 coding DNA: TGTGCCAGCAGTCAAACTAGCGGAACCTACAATGAGCAGTTCTTC.